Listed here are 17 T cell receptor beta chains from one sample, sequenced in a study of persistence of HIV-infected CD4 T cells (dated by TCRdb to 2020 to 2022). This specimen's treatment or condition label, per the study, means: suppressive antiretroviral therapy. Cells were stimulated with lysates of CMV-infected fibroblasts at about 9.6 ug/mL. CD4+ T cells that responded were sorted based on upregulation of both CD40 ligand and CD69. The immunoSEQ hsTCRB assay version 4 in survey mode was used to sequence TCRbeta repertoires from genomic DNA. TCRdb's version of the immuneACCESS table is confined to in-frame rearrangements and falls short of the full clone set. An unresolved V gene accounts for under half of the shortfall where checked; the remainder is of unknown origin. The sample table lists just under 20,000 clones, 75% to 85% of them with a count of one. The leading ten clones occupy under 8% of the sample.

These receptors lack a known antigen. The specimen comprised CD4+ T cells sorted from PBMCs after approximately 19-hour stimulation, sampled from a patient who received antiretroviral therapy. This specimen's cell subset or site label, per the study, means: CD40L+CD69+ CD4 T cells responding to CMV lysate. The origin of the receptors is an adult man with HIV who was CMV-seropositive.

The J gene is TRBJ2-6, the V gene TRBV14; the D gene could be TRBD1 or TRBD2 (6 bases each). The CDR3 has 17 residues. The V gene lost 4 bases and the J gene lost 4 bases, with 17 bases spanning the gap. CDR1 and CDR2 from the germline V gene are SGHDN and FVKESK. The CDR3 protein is CASSPREGGSGANVLTF. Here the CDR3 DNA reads TGTGCCAGCAGCCCCAGAGAAGGGGGGTCCGGGGCCAACGTCCTGACTTTC.

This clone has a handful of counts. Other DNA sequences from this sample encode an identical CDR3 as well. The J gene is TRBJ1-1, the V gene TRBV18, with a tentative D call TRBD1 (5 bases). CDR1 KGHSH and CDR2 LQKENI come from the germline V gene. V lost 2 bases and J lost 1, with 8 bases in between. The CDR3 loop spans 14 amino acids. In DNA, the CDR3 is TGTGCCAGCTCACCAGGGCAGGGGAACACTGAAGCTTTCTTT. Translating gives CASSPGQGNTEAFF.

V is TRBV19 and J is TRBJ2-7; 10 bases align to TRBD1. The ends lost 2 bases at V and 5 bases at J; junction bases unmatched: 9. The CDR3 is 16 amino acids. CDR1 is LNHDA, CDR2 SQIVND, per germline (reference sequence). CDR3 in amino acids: CASSIKGTGESNEQYF. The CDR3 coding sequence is TGTGCCAGTAGTATAAAGGGGACAGGGGAGAGCAACGAGCAGTACTTC.

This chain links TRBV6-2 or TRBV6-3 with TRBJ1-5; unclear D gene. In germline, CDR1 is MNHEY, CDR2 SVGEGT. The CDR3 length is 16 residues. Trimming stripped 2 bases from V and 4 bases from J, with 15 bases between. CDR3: CASSYSGRSRNQPQHF. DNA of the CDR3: TGTGCCAGCAGTTACAGTGGCAGGTCTCGTAATCAGCCCCAGCATTTT.

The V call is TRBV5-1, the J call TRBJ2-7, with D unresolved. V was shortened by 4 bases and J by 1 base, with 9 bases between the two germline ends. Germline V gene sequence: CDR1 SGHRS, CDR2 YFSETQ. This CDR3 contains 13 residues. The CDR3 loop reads CASSVGLSYEQYF. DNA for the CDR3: TGCGCCAGCAGCGTCGGGTTATCCTACGAGCAGTACTTC.

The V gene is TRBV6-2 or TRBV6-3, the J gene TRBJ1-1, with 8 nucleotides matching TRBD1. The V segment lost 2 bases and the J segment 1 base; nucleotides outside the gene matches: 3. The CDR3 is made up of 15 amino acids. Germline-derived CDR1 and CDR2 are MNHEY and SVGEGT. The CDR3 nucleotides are TGTGCCAGCAGTTACGGCGGACAGGGGAACACTGAAGCTTTCTTT. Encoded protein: CASSYGGQGNTEAFF.

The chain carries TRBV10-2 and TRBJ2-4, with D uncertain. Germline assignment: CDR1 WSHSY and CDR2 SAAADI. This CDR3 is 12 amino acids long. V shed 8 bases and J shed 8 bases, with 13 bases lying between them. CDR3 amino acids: CASRPGQDIQYF. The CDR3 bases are TGCGCCAGCCGGCCGGGCCAGGACATTCAGTACTTC.

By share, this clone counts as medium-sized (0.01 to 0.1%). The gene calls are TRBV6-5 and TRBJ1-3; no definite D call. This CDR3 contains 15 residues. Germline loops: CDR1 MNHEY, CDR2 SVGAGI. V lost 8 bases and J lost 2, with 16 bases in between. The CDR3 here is CASSILWVTGNTIYF. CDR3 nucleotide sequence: TGTGCCAGCTCCATCCTGTGGGTGACTGGAAACACCATATATTTT.

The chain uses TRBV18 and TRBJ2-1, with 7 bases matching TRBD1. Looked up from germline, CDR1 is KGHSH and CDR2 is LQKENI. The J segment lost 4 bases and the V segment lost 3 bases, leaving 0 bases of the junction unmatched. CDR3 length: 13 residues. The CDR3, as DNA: TGTGCCAGCTCACCGGACAGGTACAATGAGCAGTTCTTC. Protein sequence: CASSPDRYNEQFF.

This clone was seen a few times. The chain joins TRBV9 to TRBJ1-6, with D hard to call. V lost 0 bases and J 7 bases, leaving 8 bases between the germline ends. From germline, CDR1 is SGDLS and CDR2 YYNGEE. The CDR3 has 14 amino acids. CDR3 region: CASSVVWANSPLHF. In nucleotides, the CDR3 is TGTGCCAGCAGCGTAGTTTGGGCCAATTCACCCCTCCACTTT.

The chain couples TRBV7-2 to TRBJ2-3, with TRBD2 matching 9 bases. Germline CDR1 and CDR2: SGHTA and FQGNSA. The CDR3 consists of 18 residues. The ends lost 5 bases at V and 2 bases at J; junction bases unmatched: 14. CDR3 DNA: TGTGCCAGCAGCCTCAAGGGCAGCGGGGGGTCATACACAGATACGCAGTATTTT. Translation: CASSLKGSGGSYTDTQYF.

The CDR3 nucleotides read TGTGCCAGCAGCCAAAACAGTGAAAAACTGTTTTTT. Translated: CASSQNSEKLFF. The chain has TRBV3-1 (or the pseudogene TRBV3-2) and TRBJ1-4; D gene uncertain. V was trimmed by 2 bases and J by 7 bases, leaving 5 bases between them. There are 12 residues in the CDR3. Germline assignment: CDR1 LGHDT and CDR2 YNNKEL (reference sequence).

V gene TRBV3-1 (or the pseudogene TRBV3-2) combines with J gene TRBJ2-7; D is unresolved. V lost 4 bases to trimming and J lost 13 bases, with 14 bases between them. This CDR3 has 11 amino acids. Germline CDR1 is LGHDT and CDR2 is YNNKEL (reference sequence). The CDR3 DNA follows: TGTGCCAGCAGCCTTCAGAGGCGAAAATACTTC. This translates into CASSLQRRKYF.

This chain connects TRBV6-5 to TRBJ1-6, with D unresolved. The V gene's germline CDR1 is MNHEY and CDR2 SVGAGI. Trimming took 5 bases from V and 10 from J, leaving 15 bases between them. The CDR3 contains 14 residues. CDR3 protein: CASSPRGIGSPLHF. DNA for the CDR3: TGTGCCAGCAGTCCCCGAGGGATCGGATCACCCCTCCACTTT.

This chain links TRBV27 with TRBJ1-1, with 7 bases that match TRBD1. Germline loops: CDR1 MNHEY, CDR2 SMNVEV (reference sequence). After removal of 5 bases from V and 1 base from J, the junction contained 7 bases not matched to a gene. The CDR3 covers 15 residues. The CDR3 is CASSRRQGGNTEAFF. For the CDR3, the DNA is TGTGCCAGCAGTCGCCGACAGGGAGGGAACACTGAAGCTTTCTTT.

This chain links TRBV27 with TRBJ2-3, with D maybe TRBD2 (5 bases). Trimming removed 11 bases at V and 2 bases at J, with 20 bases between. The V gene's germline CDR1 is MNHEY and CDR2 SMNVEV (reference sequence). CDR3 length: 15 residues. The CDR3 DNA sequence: TGTGCCCAAAACTCGGACTCCCCAGACACAGATACGCAGTATTTT. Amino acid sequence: CAQNSDSPDTDTQYF.

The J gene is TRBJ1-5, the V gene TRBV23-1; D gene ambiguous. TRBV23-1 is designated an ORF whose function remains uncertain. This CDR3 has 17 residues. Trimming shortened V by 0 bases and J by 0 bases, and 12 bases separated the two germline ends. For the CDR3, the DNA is TGCGCCAGCAGTCAATCGATTGCAGACTATAGCAATCAGCCCCAGCATTTT. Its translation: CASSQSIADYSNQPQHF.